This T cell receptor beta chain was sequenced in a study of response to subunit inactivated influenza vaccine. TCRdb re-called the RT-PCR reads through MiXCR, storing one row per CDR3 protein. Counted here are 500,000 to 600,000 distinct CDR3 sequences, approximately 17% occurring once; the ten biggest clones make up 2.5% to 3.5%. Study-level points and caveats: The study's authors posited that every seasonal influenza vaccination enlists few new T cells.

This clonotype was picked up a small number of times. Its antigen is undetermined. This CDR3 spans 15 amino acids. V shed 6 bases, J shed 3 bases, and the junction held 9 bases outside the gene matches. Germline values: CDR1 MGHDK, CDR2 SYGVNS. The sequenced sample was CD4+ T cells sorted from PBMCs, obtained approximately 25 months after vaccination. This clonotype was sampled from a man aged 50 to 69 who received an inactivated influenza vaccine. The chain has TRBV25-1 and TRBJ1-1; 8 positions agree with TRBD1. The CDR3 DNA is TGTGCCAGCAGCGATAACAGGGGGGTGGACACTGAAGCTTTCTTT. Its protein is CASSDNRGVDTEAFF.